Shown below are 29 T cell receptor beta chains from a single sample sequenced in a study of blood T cell repertoires in COVID-19. Some clones are missing from TCRdb's copy, which holds only in-frame ones; the method was immunoSEQ multiplex PCR. The sample carries 450,000 to 500,000 clones, around 85% recorded once. The sample comprised PBMCs or T cells enriched from blood (not recorded which). All receptors come from a woman aged 55-70 years who had recovered from COVID-19.

This chain connects TRBV11-2 to TRBJ2-7, with D maybe TRBD1 (6 bases). With 3 bases removed from V and 0 bases from J, the gap between germline ends came to 9 bases. The CDR3 runs 14 residues. From germline, CDR1 is SGHAT and CDR2 FQNNGV. The CDR3 region has the DNA TGTGCCAGCAGCTTCACAGGGAGCTCCTACGAGCAGTACGTC. This sequence encodes CASSFTGSSYEQYV.

The chain combines TRBV5-1 with TRBJ2-7; possible D gene TRBD2, 5 bases. With 3 bases removed from V and 6 bases from J, the gap between germline ends came to 19 bases. The CDR3 is 15 residues long. Germline CDR1 is SGHRS and CDR2 is YFSETQ. The CDR3 here is CASSSAIPGLGEQYF. The CDR3 DNA sequence: TGCGCCAGCAGCTCCGCAATCCCAGGACTGGGCGAGCAGTACTTC.

The genes are TRBV10-3 and TRBJ2-7, with D maybe TRBD2 (6 bases). CDR3 length: 11 amino acids. V dropped 6 bases and J dropped 9 bases, with 12 bases sitting between them. Germline CDR1 is ENHRY and CDR2 is SYGVKD. In DNA, the CDR3 is TGTGCCATCAGCGAGGGAGGAGGGCAGTACTTC. Encoded protein: CAISEGGGQYF.

The chain is built from TRBV6-5 and TRBJ2-1; 8 nucleotides match TRBD2. CDR1 and CDR2 from the germline V gene are MNHEY and SVGAGI. J gave up 15 bases and V 4 bases, and 11 bases lay outside the gene matches. The CDR3 extends over 13 amino acids. The CDR3 DNA is TGTGCCAGCAGTTCGGGGGGGCGGGTTCAGCGGTTCTTC. Its protein is CASSSGGRVQRFF.

The chain carries TRBV19 and TRBJ1-5, with 8 positions matching TRBD1. The length of the CDR3 is 16 residues. V trimming: 4 bases; J trimming: 5 bases; junction bases outside the gene matches: 10. Germline V gene lookup returns CDR1 LNHDA and CDR2 SQIVND (reference sequence). CDR3 in DNA: TGTGCCAGTAGTAAAGGGACAGGCGCTATCGATCAGCCCCAGCATTTT. Its protein is CASSKGTGAIDQPQHF.

This chain connects TRBV3-1 (or the pseudogene TRBV3-2) to TRBJ2-7; 14 nucleotides line up with TRBD2. Per the germline V gene, CDR1 is LGHDT and CDR2 is YNNKEL (reference sequence). The CDR3 length is 16 residues. After removal of 4 bases from V and 2 bases from J, the junction contained 4 bases not matched to a gene. CDR3 coding DNA: TGTGCCAGCAGCCGCGGGACTAGCGGGGGCACCTACGAGCAGTACTTC. It encodes CASSRGTSGGTYEQYF.

The gene calls are TRBV10-3 and TRBJ2-2; the D gene is possibly TRBD1 (7 bases). Germline V CDR1 and CDR2: ENHRY, SYGVKD. CDR3 length: 18 amino acids. V lost 2 bases and J 6 bases, leaving 22 bases between the germline ends. DNA of the CDR3: TGTGCCATCAGTGAGGCGGGAATGGGACAGCTCGGTGCCGGGGAGCTGTTTTTT. This gives the protein CAISEAGMGQLGAGELFF.

The chain couples TRBV20-1 to TRBJ1-1; 9 bases agree with TRBD1. CDR3 size: 10 residues. Germline V gives CDR1 DFQATT, CDR2 SNEGSKA (reference sequence). The J segment lost 11 bases and the V segment lost 6 bases, leaving 4 bases of the junction unmatched. The DNA for the CDR3 is TGCAGTGCGGGGGGGACAGGGGCTTTCTTT. Its protein product is CSAGGTGAFF.

The V and J genes are TRBV6-1 and TRBJ1-6; the D gene is possibly TRBD1 (5 bases). The CDR3 is 13 amino acids. Trimming left V 1 base short and J 13 bases short, with 11 bases between. Germline CDR1 is MNHNS and CDR2 is SASEGT. The CDR3, as DNA: TGTGCCAGCAGTGAAGGGACATCTCTCCCCCTCCACTTT. Translation gives CASSEGTSLPLHF.

This clone was found a few times. V is TRBV27 and J is TRBJ2-2, with 7 bases identical to TRBD1. Germline trimming cut 5 bases from V and 2 bases from J; bases unmatched to any gene: 11. Germline loops: CDR1 MNHEY, CDR2 SMNVEV (reference sequence). The CDR3 length is 17 residues. In nucleotides, the CDR3 is TGTGCCAGCAGTCTGTGGCCTGGGACAGCTAACACCGGGGAGCTGTTTTTT. It encodes CASSLWPGTANTGELFF.

The rearrangement links TRBV9 to TRBJ1-6; D is perhaps TRBD1 (6 bases). The CDR3 is made up of 17 amino acids. Germline CDR1 and CDR2: SGDLS and YYNGEE. Trimming removed 4 bases at V and 7 bases at J, with 21 bases between. In DNA form, the CDR3 reads TGTGCCAGCAGCTCCCGAGGGGGGGGCGGTAAAAATTCACCCCTCCACTTT. Its protein product is CASSSRGGGGKNSPLHF.

This chain joins TRBV21-1 and TRBJ1-1; the D call in the table, TRBD1, was not verified against the DNA. TRBV21-1 is marked as a pseudogene. This CDR3 has 15 amino acids. The CDR3 nucleotides read TGTGCCAGCAGCAAGTCGGGCCAGGGGAACACTGAAGCTTTCTTT. Its protein product is CASSKSGQGNTEAFF.

V usage is TRBV2 and J usage is TRBJ2-1, with D unclear. This CDR3 comprises 11 residues. Germline V lookup: CDR1 SNHLY, CDR2 FYNNEI. Between the trimmed V and J ends, which lost 8 bases and 8 bases, there was a span of 10 bases. CDR3 coding DNA: TGTGCCAGCCTAGTAGAGGATGAGCAGTTCTTC. Protein: CASLVEDEQFF.

This clone came up once. The chain is built from TRBV25-1 and TRBJ1-4; unclear D gene. This CDR3 has 16 amino acids. In germline, CDR1 is MGHDK, CDR2 SYGVNS. V was pared by 1 base and J by 1 base, with 10 bases between. CDR3 nucleotides: TGTGCCAGCAGTGAATCGGGGATGGGAACTAATGAAAAACTGTTTTTT. Translating gives CASSESGMGTNEKLFF.

The V and J genes are TRBV10-2 and TRBJ1-5; 9 bases align to TRBD1. Germline V gene data show CDR1 as WSHSY and CDR2 as SAAADI. The J segment lost 2 bases and the V segment lost 3 bases, leaving 8 bases of the junction unmatched. The CDR3 spans 17 residues. The CDR3 DNA reads TGCGCCAGCAGTGACCCGGGACAGGGCCTGGGCAATCAGCCCCAGCATTTT. Translated, it gives CASSDPGQGLGNQPQHF.

This clone was recorded only once. The chain recombines TRBV3-1 (or the pseudogene TRBV3-2) with TRBJ1-2, with 8 nucleotides matching TRBD1. The CDR3 runs 16 residues. The V and J ends lost 3 bases and 8 bases, in that order; junction bases with no gene match: 14. Germline CDR1 LGHDT, CDR2 YNNKEL (reference sequence). This chain's CDR3 is CASSQIYSGTGGGYTF. As DNA, the CDR3 is TGTGCCAGCAGCCAGATATATTCCGGGACAGGCGGCGGCTACACCTTC.

The rearrangement uses TRBV12-5 and TRBJ2-7, with D maybe TRBD1 (5 bases). The CDR3 contains 16 residues. CDR1 is LGHNT and CDR2 is FRNRAP in the germline V gene. V lost 0 bases to trimming and J lost 0 bases, with 12 bases between them. The CDR3 reads CASGLVLGAGSYEQYF. DNA for the CDR3: TGTGCTAGTGGTTTGGTACTTGGGGCAGGCTCCTACGAGCAGTACTTC.

This chain connects TRBV6-6 to TRBJ2-7, with D possibly TRBD2 on 6 matching bases. Looked up from germline, CDR1 is MNHNY and CDR2 is SVGAGI (reference sequence). V lost 2 bases and J lost 6, with 11 bases in between. This CDR3 is built from 13 residues. In DNA, the CDR3 is TGTGCCAGCAGTTACCCGGGAGTACCCGAGCAGTACGTC. Translation: CASSYPGVPEQYV.

The V gene is TRBV3-1 (or the pseudogene TRBV3-2), the J gene TRBJ2-7; a possible D gene is TRBD1 (7 bases). V was pared by 3 bases and J by 3 bases, with 18 bases between. Germline V gene sequence: CDR1 LGHDT, CDR2 YNNKEL (reference sequence). CDR3 size: 16 residues. The CDR3 DNA reads TGTGCCAGCAGCCACGTCGCCCAGGGGGGAGGCTACGAGCAGTACTTC. Its translation: CASSHVAQGGGYEQYF.

The chain uses TRBV14 and TRBJ1-3, with unresolved D. Trimming stripped 0 bases from V and 0 bases from J, with 15 bases between. CDR1 is SGHDN, CDR2 FVKESK, per germline. This CDR3 region has 18 residues. The CDR3 region is CASSQDSIWAYSGNTIYF. CDR3 bases: TGTGCCAGCAGCCAAGATTCAATTTGGGCCTACTCTGGAAACACCATATATTTT.

This clone was recorded once. J is TRBJ1-5 and V is TRBV28; TRBD1 matches 8 bases. The CDR3 extends over 15 amino acids. Losses at the gene ends were 6 bases for V and 4 bases for J; bases not matched to a gene: 8. Germline V CDR1 and CDR2: MDHEN, SYDVKM. Written as DNA, the CDR3 is TGTGCCAGCAGCCTGGCAGGGGGCTGGAATCAGCCCCAGCATTTT. This encodes CASSLAGGWNQPQHF.

Points on this clone: This sample includes further DNA sequences coding for the same CDR3. V and J are TRBV2 and TRBJ1-2; 9 nucleotides line up with TRBD1. The CDR3 is 13 amino acids. Looked up from germline, CDR1 is SNHLY and CDR2 is FYNNEI. V lost 5 bases, J lost 6 bases, and 4 bases stayed unmatched. The CDR3 loop is CASSRGQGDGYTF. CDR3 DNA sequence: TGTGCCAGCAGTAGGGGACAGGGTGATGGCTACACCTTC.

The chain recombines TRBV6-1 with TRBJ1-2, with D possibly TRBD1 on 5 matching bases. CDR1 and CDR2 (germline): MNHNS, SASEGT. V was pared by 2 bases and J by 13 bases, with 14 bases between. This CDR3 region has 12 residues. CDR3 DNA: TGTGCCAGCAGTGAACGGGGGGGGGAGTGCACCTTC. As protein: CASSERGGECTF.

The CDR3 sequence is CASSQGLKETQYF. In DNA, the CDR3 is TGCGCCAGCAGCCAAGGACTAAAAGAGACCCAGTACTTC. J is TRBJ2-5 and V is TRBV4-1; a weak D match, TRBD2 (5 bases). This CDR3 region has 13 residues. The germline V gene encodes CDR1 MGHRA and CDR2 YSYEKL. Trimming took off 1 base at V and 3 bases at J, with 6 bases between the two ends.

The DNA for the CDR3 is TGTGCCAGCGTGACACGTACTCCGAACACTGAAGCTTTCTTT. Residues: CASVTRTPNTEAFF. The chain links TRBV19 to TRBJ1-1; D gene ambiguous. Germline V gene lookup returns CDR1 LNHDA and CDR2 SQIVND (reference sequence). The length of the CDR3 is 14 residues. V lost 9 bases and J lost 1, with 15 bases in between. Using reference TRBV19 and TRBJ1-1 for the parts outside the CDR3, the full variable domain is DGGITQSPKYLFRKEGQNVTLSCEQNLNHDAMYWYRQDPGQGLRLIYYSQIVNDFQKGDIAEGYSVSREKKESFPLTVTSAQKNPTAFYLCASVTRTPNTEAFFGQGTRLTVV.

The CDR3 nucleotides read TGTGCCAGTACCTACAGGGGGGGCAATCAGCCCCAGCATTTT. Encoded protein: CASTYRGGNQPQHF. The chain recombines TRBV19 with TRBJ1-5; 8 bases map to TRBD1. Germline V gene sequence: CDR1 LNHDA, CDR2 SQIVND (reference sequence). The trim removed 7 bases at V and 2 bases at J, leaving 4 bases unmatched. The length of the CDR3 is 14 residues.

V is TRBV10-3 and J is TRBJ2-7, with TRBD1 as a possible D gene (5 bases). The ends were cut back, 5 bases at V and 3 bases at J, with 8 bases in the middle. This CDR3 comprises 12 residues. Germline CDR1 reads ENHRY; CDR2 reads SYGVKD. The CDR3 coding sequence is TGTGCCATCAGTCGAGACAGCTACGAGCAGTACTTC. Translation: CAISRDSYEQYF.

The genes are TRBV6-5 and TRBJ1-4; TRBD1 agrees at 7 bases. The length of the CDR3 is 14 residues. Per germline, CDR1 MNHEY and CDR2 SVGAGI. The trim removed 10 bases at V and 6 bases at J, leaving 11 bases unmatched. DNA of the CDR3: TGTGCCACCCAACAATTTACAGGGGATGAAAAACTGTTTTTT. Its protein is CATQQFTGDEKLFF.

The chain is built from TRBV4-2 and TRBJ2-2; D gene ambiguous. The germline V gene has CDR1 LGHNA and CDR2 YNFKEQ. Between the trimmed V and J ends, which lost 4 bases and 0 bases, there was a span of 12 bases. The CDR3 extends over 16 amino acids. The CDR3 DNA reads as TGTGCCAGCAGCCGTACTACCAACGCGAACACCGGGGAGCTGTTTTTT. Translation: CASSRTTNANTGELFF.